Below are 10 T cell receptor beta chains sequenced from a single sample in a study of human T cells and chemical hapten exposure. Described time point: pre-sensitization, week 0. Treatment meaning: therapeutic diphenylcyclopropenone sensitization with weekly scalp DPC. TCRdb analysed the RACE reads with MiXCR anew, one entry per CDR3 protein. Among under 300,000 distinct CDR3 sequences, almost 8% were seen once, and the ten largest hold more than 0.95%. The material sequenced was whole blood, taken in connection with sensitization to the hapten diphenylcyclopropenone (DPC). The receptors derive from a man between 18 and 35 years old with alopecia areata. Some clones in this sample may be carry-over from other donors' samples.

The J gene is TRBJ1-6, the V gene TRBV27; D gene uncertain. The CDR3 consists of 14 residues. Trimming took 5 bases from V and 2 from J, leaving 7 bases between them. CDR1 and CDR2 from the germline V gene are MNHEY and SMNVEV (reference sequence). The DNA of the CDR3 is TGTGCCAGCAGTACCCCAGCCTATAATTCACCCCTCCACTTT. Translated: CASSTPAYNSPLHF.

This clonotype was found a few times. This sequence joins TRBV4-3 and TRBJ2-1, with TRBD1 matching 7 bases. The CDR3 length is 15 residues. The V gene's germline CDR1 is LGHNA and CDR2 YSLEER. Trimming removed 1 base from V and 8 bases from J; junction bases left unmatched: 8. The CDR3 protein is CASSQGQGSAYEQFF. The CDR3 DNA follows: TGCGCCAGCAGCCAAGGACAGGGCAGCGCGTATGAGCAGTTCTTC.

This clonotype was seen many times. The J gene is TRBJ1-6, the V gene TRBV5-1, with D tentatively TRBD1 (6 bases). Germline V gene data show CDR1 as SGHRS and CDR2 as YFSETQ. Trimming left V 2 bases short and J 10 bases short, with 19 bases between. This CDR3 comprises 16 residues. The DNA for the CDR3 is TGCGCCAGCAGCTTCCGGGACACCGTAGGAGGGTCACCCCTCCACTTT. It specifies CASSFRDTVGGSPLHF.

This clonotype was seen repeatedly, ten times or more. This rearrangement joins TRBV7-9 to TRBJ2-1; 7 bases line up with TRBD1. The CDR3 has 15 amino acids. V was clipped by 5 bases and J by 1 base; unmatched bases: 5. The germline CDR1 and CDR2 sequences are SEHNR and FQNEAQ (reference sequence). Written as DNA, the CDR3 is TGTGCCAGCAGCCCGACAGGGCGGTCCTACAATGAGCAGTTCTTC. This sequence encodes CASSPTGRSYNEQFF.

The chain's CDR3 is CASSYSSPHHSNQPQHF. CDR3 nucleotide sequence: TGTGCCAGCAGTTACTCGAGCCCACACCATAGCAATCAGCCCCAGCATTTT. The genes are TRBV6-5 and TRBJ1-5; D unclear. The CDR3 totals 17 residues. Germline CDR1 reads MNHEY; CDR2 reads SVGAGI. V was pared by 0 bases and J by 0 bases, with 12 bases between.

This clonotype was observed a handful of times. V usage is TRBV2 and J usage is TRBJ1-2; the match to TRBD1 covers 8 bases. Trimming removed 6 bases from V and 8 bases from J; junction bases left unmatched: 5. The germline CDR1 and CDR2 sequences are SNHLY and FYNNEI. The CDR3 loop spans 12 amino acids. The CDR3 here is CASSVTGVGYTF. The DNA of the CDR3 is TGTGCCAGCAGCGTGACAGGGGTCGGCTACACCTTC. Variable domain in full (rest from reference TRBV2 and TRBJ1-2): EPEVTQTPSHQVTQMGQEVILRCVPISNHLYFYWYRQILGQKVEFLVSFYNNEISEKSEIFDDQFSVERPDGSNFTLKIRSTKLEDSAMYFCASSVTGVGYTFGSGTRLTVV.

A few counts support this clonotype. The J gene is TRBJ2-7, the V gene TRBV2; D is possibly TRBD1 (5 bases). Germline V gives CDR1 SNHLY, CDR2 FYNNEI. This CDR3 has 15 amino acids. Deletions cut 4 bases from V and 5 bases from J, with 18 bases between. The DNA of the CDR3 is TGTGCCAGCAGTGGGGCCTGGGGCAGGGCCCACGAGCAGTACTTC. Protein sequence: CASSGAWGRAHEQYF.

This clonotype has a handful of counts. J is TRBJ2-7 and V is TRBV29-1; the D is unclear. Germline lookup yields CDR1 SQVTM and CDR2 ANQGSEA. The V and J ends lost 2 bases and 3 bases respectively, with 11 bases between them. This CDR3 spans 13 amino acids. CDR3 sequence (DNA): TGCAGCGTTGAAATTCCCGGATTCTACGAGCAGTACTTC. It is translated as CSVEIPGFYEQYF.

This clonotype has at least ten counts. The J gene is TRBJ1-2, the V gene TRBV29-1; unclear D gene. V was pared by 4 bases and J by 6 bases, with 15 bases between. Germline lookup yields CDR1 SQVTM and CDR2 ANQGSEA. The CDR3 runs 13 residues. The CDR3 bases are TGCAGCGTTGGAGGACCTGGCGGAGATGGCTACACCTTC. The encoded protein is CSVGGPGGDGYTF.

This clonotype was detected a few times. The V call is TRBV6-4, the J call TRBJ1-2; 7 nucleotides line up with TRBD1. Germline V gene sequence: CDR1 MRHNA, CDR2 SNTAGT. The CDR3 runs 13 residues. V gave up 0 bases and J gave up 6 bases; unmatched junction bases: 1. CDR3 in amino acids: CASSDSTGDGYTF. In DNA, the CDR3 is TGTGCCAGCAGTGACTCAACAGGGGATGGCTACACCTTC.